What follows are 22 T cell receptor beta chains derived from one specimen sequenced in a study of blood T cells in healthy people across ages. Sample-barcoded 5' priming and a J-beta primer mix drove a second PCR of 7 to 11 cycles. TCRdb re-called the 5' RACE reads with MiXCR, one entry per CDR3 protein. The table shows around 1,700,000 distinct CDR3 sequences, with 28% occurring only once. The sequenced sample was blood. The receptor set was obtained from a woman in her thirties in good health.

This clonotype showed up just a few times. CDR3 DNA sequence: TGCAGCGGGCGTTTGGCAGGGACCTACAATGAGCAGTTCTTC. It specifies CSGRLAGTYNEQFF. The J gene is TRBJ2-1, the V gene TRBV29-1; perhaps TRBD1 as D (5 bases). The CDR3 extends over 14 amino acids. CDR1 and CDR2 from the germline V gene are SQVTM and ANQGSEA. V was clipped by 7 bases and J by 2 bases, with 15 bases between them.

The table lists this clonotype with a few counts. Germline is not matched at one junction end, which may reflect a read error. The rearrangement joins TRBV7-2 to TRBJ1-2; possibly TRBD1 for D (5 bases). This CDR3 is 14 amino acids long. The V gene's germline CDR1 is SGHTA and CDR2 FQGNSA. In DNA, the CDR3 is TGCGCCGGCAGCTCCGGGGCGCTAAACTATGGCTACACCTTC. Residues: CAGSSGALNYGYTF.

This clonotype was seen a handful of times. This chain joins TRBV12-3 or TRBV12-4 and TRBJ1-2; D remains ambiguous. V lost 6 bases, J lost 4 bases, and 24 bases lay in between. This CDR3 is built from 17 residues. The CDR3 DNA is TGTGCCAGCAGCCCCTCCGGTGGGCGTGAGGAGTCCTATGGCTACACCTTC. Residues: CASSPSGGREESYGYTF.

This clonotype was observed a few times. This rearrangement joins TRBV29-1 to TRBJ2-3; 7 bases are a match to TRBD2. Germline CDR1 is SQVTM and CDR2 is ANQGSEA. The CDR3 length is 13 residues. Unmatched junction bases numbered 7, after V lost 8 bases and J lost 2 bases. In DNA, the CDR3 is TGCAGCCACCTAGCGGACCTCACAGATACGCAGTATTTT. Encoded protein: CSHLADLTDTQYF.

This clonotype was observed a handful of times. CDR3 loop: CSASPGTAYGYTF. The CDR3 bases are TGCAGTGCTTCCCCCGGGACAGCCTATGGCTACACCTTC. The chain couples TRBV20-1 to TRBJ1-2; 7 positions match TRBD1. Per the germline V gene, CDR1 is DFQATT and CDR2 is SNEGSKA (reference sequence). V lost 5 bases and J lost 4; bases outside the gene matches: 7. This CDR3 is 13 amino acids long.

The genes are TRBV15 and TRBJ1-1; 7 bases map to TRBD1. Trimming removed 3 bases from V and 0 bases from J; junction bases left unmatched: 1. The CDR3 is 14 residues long. The germline CDR1 and CDR2 sequences are LNHNV and YYDKDF (reference sequence). The chain's CDR3 is CATSSRGVNTEAFF. The CDR3, as DNA: TGTGCCACCAGCAGCAGGGGGGTGAACACTGAAGCTTTCTTT.

This chain links TRBV20-1 with TRBJ2-1, with 8 bases lining up with TRBD2. From germline, CDR1 is DFQATT and CDR2 SNEGSKA (reference sequence). The CDR3 consists of 14 residues. In DNA form, the CDR3 reads TGCAGCGGACTAGCTCGCGAAGGGACCGATGAGCAGTTCTTC. Translating it yields CSGLAREGTDEQFF.

This clonotype came up a few times. The CDR3 DNA reads as TGTGCCAGCGCGACAAGTTCAGATACGCAGTATTTT. It specifies CASATSSDTQYF. The V call is TRBV18, the J call TRBJ2-3; no clear D gene. V was cut by 8 bases and J by 4 bases, with 10 bases left in between. Germline assignment: CDR1 KGHSH and CDR2 LQKENI. The CDR3 is 12 residues long. The full variable domain, in which reference TRBV18 and TRBJ2-3 provide the parts outside the CDR3, is NAGVMQNPRHLVRRRGQEARLRCSPMKGHSHVYWYRQLPEEGLKFMVYLQKENIIDESGMPKERFSAEFPKEGPSILRIQQVVRGDSAAYFCASATSSDTQYFGPGTRLTVL.

This clonotype was counted many times. V gene TRBV5-1 combines with J gene TRBJ2-7; D could derive from TRBD1 or TRBD2 (5 bases each). Per the germline V gene, CDR1 is SGHRS and CDR2 is YFSETQ. The CDR3 contains 15 residues. Trimming took off 4 bases at V and 2 bases at J, with 16 bases between the two ends. The CDR3 coding sequence is TGCGCCAGCAGCGGGACCTGGGACCGCCCCTACGAGCAGTACTTC. It encodes CASSGTWDRPYEQYF.

J is TRBJ2-7 and V is TRBV6-1; either TRBD1 or TRBD2 may supply D (5 bases each). V was cut by 8 bases and J by 0 bases, with 11 bases left in between. Per germline, CDR1 MNHNS and CDR2 SASEGT. This CDR3 spans 13 amino acids. CDR3 residues: CASQWDHSYEQYF. The CDR3, as DNA: TGTGCCAGCCAGTGGGACCACTCCTACGAGCAGTACTTC.

The sample holds many counts of this clonotype. The rearrangement joins TRBV29-1 to TRBJ2-7; D is ambiguous. V was clipped by 4 bases and J by 0 bases, with 1 base between them. The CDR3 has 10 residues. The germline CDR1 and CDR2 sequences are SQVTM and ANQGSEA. CDR3 protein: CSVGSYEQYF. The CDR3 bases are TGCAGCGTTGGCTCCTACGAGCAGTACTTC.

CDR3 coding DNA: TGTGCCAGCATTCGCACGGAGAACACTGAAGCTTTCTTT. Translation: CASIRTENTEAFF. V is TRBV12-3 or TRBV12-4 and J is TRBJ1-1; D is unclear. The germline V and J ends were trimmed by 7 bases and 1 base, with 10 bases remaining between them. The CDR3 length is 13 residues.

This clonotype was seen only a few times. The V call is TRBV10-1, the J call TRBJ2-1, with 9 bases that match TRBD1. The germline CDR1 and CDR2 sequences are WNHNN and SYGVQD (reference sequence). The CDR3 is 15 residues long. J gave up 7 bases and V 3 bases, and 7 bases lay outside the gene matches. As DNA, the CDR3 is TGCGCCAGCAGTGACCTGACAGGGGGTAGGAATGAGCAGTTCTTC. Protein: CASSDLTGGRNEQFF.

This clonotype was seen repeatedly, ten times or more. This rearrangement joins TRBV5-1 to TRBJ2-3; TRBD1 aligns across 8 bases. CDR1 and CDR2 (germline): SGHRS, YFSETQ. V trimming: 4 bases; J trimming: 0 bases; junction bases outside the gene matches: 4. This CDR3 spans 15 amino acids. The CDR3 is CASSLGQGSTDTQYF. The CDR3 nucleotides read TGCGCCAGCAGCCTCGGACAGGGAAGCACAGATACGCAGTATTTT. Based on the CDR3 plus reference TRBV5-1 and TRBJ2-3, the full variable domain is KAGVTQTPRYLIKTRGQQVTLSCSPISGHRSVSWYQQTPGQGLQFLFEYFSETQRNKGNFPGRFSGRQFSNSRSEMNVSTLELGDSALYLCASSLGQGSTDTQYFGPGTRLTVL.

The chain recombines TRBV29-1 with TRBJ2-5, with 7 bases lining up with TRBD2. The CDR3 is 14 residues long. Losses at the gene ends were 4 bases for V and 7 bases for J; bases not matched to a gene: 12. Per germline, CDR1 SQVTM and CDR2 ANQGSEA. The CDR3 reads CSVGPGGTVGTQYF. In nucleotides, the CDR3 is TGCAGCGTTGGTCCGGGGGGTACCGTAGGGACCCAGTACTTC.

As for this clonotype: This may be a read error, as it is one base from a much larger clone. The rearrangement joins TRBV6-2 or TRBV6-3 to TRBJ2-7, with D possibly matching TRBD1 (6 bases). CDR3 length equals 16 residues. Germline assignment: CDR1 MNHEY and CDR2 SVGEGT. V dropped 2 bases and J dropped 2 bases, with 16 bases sitting between them. In DNA, the CDR3 is TGTGCCAGCAGTTACGTCCCGGGACAATCCCCCTACGAGCAGTACTTC. The encoded protein is CASSYVPGQSPYEQYF.

The chain joins TRBV5-1 to TRBJ1-1; D possibly corresponds to TRBD1 (5 bases). Trimming stripped 5 bases from V and 4 bases from J, with 15 bases between. Looked up from germline, CDR1 is SGHRS and CDR2 is YFSETQ. This CDR3 is built from 14 residues. Here the CDR3 reads CASRSRVEGTEAFF. CDR3 coding DNA: TGCGCCAGCAGGTCCAGGGTTGAGGGCACTGAAGCTTTCTTT.

This clonotype was recorded at least ten times. The J gene is TRBJ1-2, the V gene TRBV7-9; D unresolved. Germline lookup yields CDR1 SEHNR and CDR2 FQNEAQ (reference sequence). Deletions cut 5 bases from V and 8 bases from J, with 15 bases between. The CDR3 is 13 residues long. CDR3 nucleotide sequence: TGTGCCAGCAGCACCTGGGGAGCCGTAGGCTACACCTTC. This sequence encodes CASSTWGAVGYTF. Drawing the rest from reference TRBV7-9 and TRBJ1-2, the complete variable domain is DTGVSQNPRHKITKRGQNVTFRCDPISEHNRLYWYRQTLGQGPEFLTYFQNEAQLEKSRLLSDRFSAERPKGSFSTLEIQRTEQGDSAMYLCASSTWGAVGYTFGSGTRLTVV.

This clonotype is a singleton in its sample. CDR3 in amino acids: CSARDPSGVTNEKLFF. CDR3 DNA: TGCAGTGCTAGAGATCCTTCAGGGGTAACTAATGAAAAACTGTTTTTT. The genes are TRBV20-1 and TRBJ1-4; D perhaps matches TRBD1 (6 bases). The CDR3 runs 16 residues. CDR1 and CDR2 (germline): DFQATT, SNEGSKA (reference sequence). V lost 0 bases, J lost 1 base, and 12 bases lay in between.

This clonotype was picked up one time. This rearrangement joins TRBV6-1 to TRBJ2-4, with 7 bases lining up with TRBD1. The tail of the sequence fits TRBJ2-7 better, so the J call may be wrong. CDR3 length equals 15 residues. Per germline, CDR1 MNHNS and CDR2 SASEGT. CDR3 sequence: CASSRAGTEVYEQYF. CDR3 coding DNA: TGTGCCAGCAGTCGAGCCGGGACAGAAGTATACGAGCAGTACTTC.

This clonotype was observed a few times. The chain has TRBV7-9 and TRBJ2-7; perhaps TRBD2 as D (6 bases). The germline V gene encodes CDR1 SEHNR and CDR2 FQNEAQ (reference sequence). V was cut by 5 bases and J by 6 bases, with 14 bases left in between. The CDR3 loop spans 13 amino acids. This CDR3 reads CASSPLTGGEQYF. CDR3 DNA: TGTGCCAGCAGCCCCCTCACCGGGGGCGAGCAGTACTTC. The whole variable domain, remainder taken from reference TRBV7-9 and TRBJ2-7, is DTGVSQNPRHKITKRGQNVTFRCDPISEHNRLYWYRQTLGQGPEFLTYFQNEAQLEKSRLLSDRFSAERPKGSFSTLEIQRTEQGDSAMYLCASSPLTGGEQYFGPGTRLTVT.

Many counts were recorded for this clonotype. The chain joins TRBV10-3 to TRBJ2-3; a possible D gene is TRBD1 (6 bases). The CDR3 is 14 residues long. The V gene lost 11 bases and the J gene lost 1 base, with 16 bases spanning the gap. Germline CDR1 is ENHRY and CDR2 is SYGVKD. This chain's CDR3 is CAVQGLGGTDTQYF. The CDR3 DNA follows: TGTGCCGTACAGGGCCTCGGTGGCACAGATACGCAGTATTTT.